This T cell receptor (beta chain) was captured in a study of Ad26.COV2.S vaccination and SARS-CoV-2 variants. Germline-derived CDR1 and CDR2 are KGHSH and LQKENI. V lost 3 bases and J 0 bases, leaving 11 bases between the germline ends. This CDR3 region has 15 residues. The method was immunoSEQ multiplex PCR; TCRdb's version includes in-frame clones alone and lacks a portion of them. The sample yields roughly 100,000 clones, over 70% seen once. Sample: peripheral blood, taken after recovery from COVID-19. V is TRBV18 and J is TRBJ2-5; D not resolved. This TCR came from a human donor who had recovered from COVID-19. Here the CDR3 DNA reads TGTGCCAGCTCACCGGGCGGTGTGTACCAAGAGACCCAGTACTTC. Amino acid sequence: CASSPGGVYQETQYF.